These T cell receptor beta chains were read from a single sample in a study of blood T cell repertoires in COVID-19. This table comes from immunoSEQ multiplex PCR, and its TCRdb copy is limited to in-frame clones, with some not included. The sample carries fewer than 300,000 clones, under 90% recorded once. The specimen sequenced was peripheral blood. The source is a woman younger than 35 with acute or convalescent COVID-19. Both conserved end residues are trimmed from each CDR3. Each record gives: V gene, CDR3 length, CDR3 protein.

TRBV11-2	13	ASSLIWTVLDEQF
TRBV28	15	ASSLWGRGRANEKLF
TRBV7-9	14	ASSLPVLRSGNTIY
TRBV28	10	ASSLQAYGYT
TRBV4-3	17	ASSQDPLGTAERAYGYT
TRBV5-1	13	ASTGLAGVTGELF
TRBV19	13	ASRRTTTISGELF
TRBV27	11	ASSPLHNSPLH
TRBV5-1	14	ASSPNGQGAYYGYT
TRBV9	10	ASSVDRYGYT
TRBV7-8	16	ASSLAWDGRPLLNEQF
TRBV4-2	13	ASSLTMVVGTEAF
TRBV27	13	ASSLLGGSSPEQF
TRBV4-3	13	ASSQQGQYYNEQF
TRBV4-1	14	ASSQETGQVNQPQH
TRBV19	14	ASSITRTSRPGELF
TRBV4-2	13	ASSQDYPGPDTIY
TRBV2	11	ASGDTTNEKLF
TRBV18	13	ASSRNSGSTDTQY
TRBV18	14	ASSPGTGGKSYEQY
TRBV18	14	ASSRKGAAQENTIY
TRBV7-2	13	ASSPQGAGGNTIY
TRBV7-6	15	ASSSPLAGGPLNEQF
TRBV28	14	ASTTGRGTSGYEQY
TRBV5-4	10	ASSLDRGEQF
TRBV19	12	ASRRDSLNTEAF
TRBV10-3	12	AIGEASGTDTQY
TRBV28	11	ASSLELGNTIY
TRBV18	12	ASSPRQGSYEQY
TRBV2	13	ASSLRQGGRDTQY
TRBV28	13	ASSSRTGVMPSYT
TRBV6-2/TRBV6-3	13	ASSGGASGSDEQF
TRBV7-8	12	ASSADRLAQPQH
TRBV29-1	8	SAGLPEQF
TRBV6-5	9	ASGGVGELF
TRBV11-2	14	ASSLDQLQGGYEQY
TRBV27	10	ASHGQAHEQF
TRBV2	9	ARWTGFGYT
TRBV7-2	12	ASSARWSGYEQY
TRBV18	16	ASSRRPGQGASTYEQY
TRBV19	15	ASSIGTGLSGANVLT
TRBV5-1	14	ASSGGTGLRGNTIY
TRBV5-1	12	ASSSFSGANVLT
TRBV21-1	17	ASSKESLAGGPCSYEQY
TRBV12-5	12	ASLSSGRNNEQF
TRBV7-3	13	ASSFGLAGVGEQY
TRBV6-5	11	ASRGQINQPQH
TRBV28	10	ASSHRQGAAF
TRBV27	15	ASRGTGTTYSNQPQH
TRBV12-3/TRBV12-4	11	ASSSQSNQPQH